These T cell receptor beta chains were read from a single sample in a study of cytomegalovirus exposure and HLA in healthy donors. TCRdb keeps only in-frame clones here, not all; method: immunoSEQ multiplex PCR. Here the sample spans roughly 93,000 clones, roughly 79% being singletons. Sequencing input: PBMCs. These receptor sequences come from a man aged 25-45 years in good health and CMV-seronegative. CDR3s include the opening cysteine and the closing phenylalanine or tryptophan. A D gene is named only where the DNA matches it firmly. Size is stated for part of the rows, as once, few or many counts, or as a class when the clone is expanded.

TRBJ2-3	-	TRBV7-3	TRBD2	CASSPRPSGSTDTQYF	TGTGCCAGCAGCCCCCGCCCTAGCGGTAGCACAGATACGCAGTATTTT
TRBJ1-1	once	TRBV29-1	TRBD1	CSVKVGQFEAFF	TGCAGCGTCAAAGTGGGACAGTTTGAAGCTTTCTTT
TRBJ2-1	-	TRBV7-3	TRBD2	CASSARTSGVNEQFF	TGTGCCAGCAGCGCACGGACTAGCGGAGTAAATGAGCAGTTCTTC
TRBJ1-1	few	TRBV10-3	-	CAISEFGEPEAFF	TGTGCCATCAGTGAGTTCGGAGAGCCTGAAGCTTTCTTT
TRBJ2-2	-	TRBV18	-	CASSSRREIAGELFF	TGTGCCAGCTCAAGTAGGAGGGAAATTGCCGGGGAGCTGTTTTTT
TRBJ2-5	-	TRBV19	TRBD2	CASAGTSGGEETQYF	TGTGCCAGTGCCGGGACTAGCGGGGGGGAAGAGACCCAGTACTTC
TRBJ1-3	-	TRBV10-1	-	CASQKGSGNTIYF	TGCGCCAGCCAAAAGGGGTCCGGAAACACCATATATTTT
TRBJ2-5	few	TRBV5-1	-	CASSSRVEETQYF	TGCGCCAGCAGCTCCAGGGTTGAAGAGACCCAGTACTTC
TRBJ2-1	-	TRBV4-3	TRBD2	CASSPGLAGDNEQFF	TGCGCCAGCAGCCCCGGCCTAGCGGGGGACAATGAGCAGTTCTTC
TRBJ2-1	once	TRBV7-3	-	CASSQRGGGFNEQFF	TGTGCCAGCAGCCAGCGGGGAGGGGGATTCAATGAGCAGTTCTTC
TRBJ1-1	few	TRBV5-1	TRBD1	CASSLGAGGARTEAFF	TGCGCCAGCAGCTTGGGGGCAGGGGGCGCGAGGACTGAAGCTTTCTTT
TRBJ1-5	-	TRBV7-9	TRBD1	CASSQDRVDQPQHF	TGTGCCAGCAGCCAAGACAGGGTTGATCAGCCCCAGCATTTT
TRBJ1-2	-	TRBV7-2	TRBD1	CASSPGYRGAYGYTF	TGTGCCAGCAGCCCCGGATACAGGGGTGCCTATGGCTACACCTTC
TRBJ1-6	-	TRBV9	-	CASSVDGNSPLHF	TGTGCCAGCAGCGTAGACGGGAATTCACCCCTCCACTTT
TRBJ2-1	-	TRBV7-3	-	CASSIPQPRRGSPRSSYNEQFF	TGTGCCAGCAGCATACCCCAACCCCGAAGGGGATCCCCCCGTAGCTCCTACAATGAGCAGTTCTTC
TRBJ2-6	-	TRBV7-9	-	CASRLPNSGANVLTF	TGTGCCAGCCGCTTACCAAACTCTGGGGCCAACGTCCTGACTTTC
TRBJ1-1	few	TRBV29-1	-	CSVGPNTEAFF	TGCAGCGTTGGGCCTAACACTGAAGCTTTCTTT
TRBJ1-6	few	TRBV2	-	CASNNKGLGNSPLHF	TGTGCCAGCAACAATAAGGGACTGGGAAATTCACCCCTCCACTTT
TRBJ1-1	-	TRBV15	TRBD1	CATSRDDRENTEAFF	TGTGCCACCAGCAGAGATGACAGGGAGAACACTGAAGCTTTCTTT
TRBJ2-2	-	TRBV5-1	TRBD2	CASSFSGSNTGELFF	TGCGCCAGCAGCTTTAGCGGGTCGAACACCGGGGAGCTGTTTTTT
TRBJ2-2	-	TRBV10-3	TRBD2	CAISDQTSPGELFF	TGTGCCATCAGTGACCAGACTAGCCCCGGGGAGCTGTTTTTT
TRBJ1-2	-	TRBV9	-	CASRPGSHWDYGYTF	TGTGCCAGCAGACCCGGGTCCCACTGGGACTATGGCTACACCTTC
TRBJ2-1	-	TRBV25-1	-	CASSEYAATTPGNEQFF	TGTGCCAGCAGTGAATATGCGGCCACAACCCCCGGCAATGAGCAGTTCTTC
TRBJ2-1	-	TRBV7-3	TRBD1	CASSPGTGAYNEQFF	TGTGCCAGCAGCCCGGGGACAGGGGCCTACAATGAGCAGTTCTTC
TRBJ2-2	-	TRBV4-1	-	CASSQAGTHTGELFF	TGCGCCAGCAGCCAAGCGGGGACACACACCGGGGAGCTGTTTTTT
TRBJ1-1	-	TRBV19	-	CASSSLREMNTEAFF	TGTGCCAGTAGTAGCTTGAGAGAGATGAACACTGAAGCTTTCTTT
TRBJ2-1	-	TRBV18	TRBD2	CASSPPRGDEQFF	TGTGCCAGCTCACCACCGCGGGGGGATGAGCAGTTCTTC
TRBJ1-2	-	TRBV29-1	-	CSVSTGGSAGYTF	TGCAGCGTTAGCACGGGGGGCTCTGCTGGCTACACCTTC
TRBJ2-1	-	TRBV7-2	-	CASSLLLNSDNEQFF	TGTGCCAGCAGCTTATTATTGAACAGTGACAATGAGCAGTTCTTC
TRBJ2-3	-	TRBV7-6	-	CASSPISGTDTQYF	TGTGCCAGCAGTCCAATTAGCGGCACAGATACGCAGTATTTT
TRBJ1-5	-	TRBV19	TRBD1	CASRDRDRGRDQPQHF	TGTGCCAGTAGGGACCGGGACAGGGGGCGCGATCAGCCCCAGCATTTT
TRBJ1-1	few	TRBV29-1	-	CSLSGTHTEAFF	TGCAGCTTATCCGGGACTCACACTGAAGCTTTCTTT
TRBJ1-6	-	TRBV25-1	-	CASSESRQGNSPLHF	TGTGCCAGCAGTGAAAGTAGGCAGGGGAACTCACCCCTCCACTTT
TRBJ2-7	-	TRBV20-1	-	CSATGIDEQYF	TGCAGTGCAACAGGAATAGACGAGCAGTACTTC
TRBJ2-1	-	TRBV9	-	CASSVEFRGTASTYNEQFF	TGTGCCAGCAGCGTAGAGTTCAGGGGAACCGCGAGTACCTACAATGAGCAGTTCTTC
TRBJ2-1	-	TRBV19	-	CASSILDNRAREQFF	TGTGCCAGTAGTATTTTAGACAACAGGGCGAGGGAGCAGTTCTTC
TRBJ2-7	-	TRBV4-1	-	CASSLLANSYEQYF	TGCGCCAGCAGCCTTCTCGCCAATTCCTACGAGCAGTACTTC
TRBJ1-1	-	TRBV19	TRBD1	CASSLRPGQGTTEAFF	TGTGCCAGTAGTTTACGACCGGGACAGGGTACCACTGAAGCTTTCTTT
TRBJ2-5	-	TRBV7-3	-	CASSLTSSSGETQYF	TGTGCCAGCAGCTTAACTTCGTCGTCCGGGGAGACCCAGTACTTC
TRBJ1-2	once	TRBV6-5	TRBD1	CASSRQGAGGYTF	TGTGCCAGCAGCCGACAGGGGGCGGGGGGCTACACCTTC
TRBJ2-2	-	TRBV6-5	-	CASSYSRLSGELFF	TGTGCCAGCAGTTACTCGAGATTATCCGGGGAGCTGTTTTTT
TRBJ2-7	-	TRBV6-1	TRBD1	CASREPQGYEQYF	TGTGCCAGCAGGGAACCACAGGGGTACGAGCAGTACTTC
TRBJ2-1	-	TRBV4-1	-	CASSQVLAGYNEQFF	TGCGCCAGCAGCCAAGTTCTAGCTGGCTACAATGAGCAGTTCTTC
TRBJ2-1	-	TRBV11-1	-	CASSLGASSYNEQFF	TGTGCCAGCAGCCTAGGGGCCAGCTCCTACAATGAGCAGTTCTTC
TRBJ2-2	-	TRBV6-1	-	CASSQLVLNTGELFF	TGTGCCAGCAGTCAACTGGTCCTGAACACCGGGGAGCTGTTTTTT
TRBJ1-2	once	TRBV9	TRBD1	CASSVGDRGLGYGYTF	TGTGCCAGCAGCGTAGGAGACAGGGGGCTTGGCTATGGCTACACCTTC
TRBJ1-2	-	TRBV29-1	-	CSVEDQVGGVVKGYTF	TGCAGCGTTGAAGATCAAGTAGGAGGGGTCGTAAAAGGCTACACCTTC
TRBJ2-2	-	TRBV11-3	TRBD2	CASSFLGAGVYSGELFF	TGTGCCAGCAGCTTTTTAGGTGCGGGAGTATATTCCGGGGAGCTGTTTTTT
TRBJ1-2	-	TRBV14	-	CASSQDKVVQGSYGYTF	TGTGCCAGCAGCCAAGATAAAGTAGTTCAGGGAAGCTATGGCTACACCTTC
TRBJ1-3	-	TRBV7-2	-	CASSRTDSGNTIYF	TGTGCCAGCAGCCGGACAGACTCTGGAAACACCATATATTTT
TRBJ2-5	-	TRBV5-1	-	CASSTGSGPQETQYF	TGCGCCAGCAGCACGGGGTCAGGCCCTCAAGAGACCCAGTACTTC
TRBJ2-3	-	TRBV10-1	-	CASSESKSGAPFIDTQYF	TGCGCCAGCAGTGAGTCGAAAAGCGGCGCTCCGTTCATCGATACGCAGTATTTT
TRBJ1-2	-	TRBV19	-	CASSIDHFQGRYGYTF	TGTGCCAGTAGTATAGATCACTTTCAGGGGCGTTATGGCTACACCTTC
TRBJ1-2	-	TRBV5-6	-	CASSLSSRAYGYTF	TGTGCCAGCAGCTTATCAAGCAGGGCCTATGGCTACACCTTC
TRBJ2-7	-	TRBV7-8	TRBD2	CASSLESSSGGAYEQYF	TGTGCCAGCAGCTTAGAAAGTTCTAGCGGGGGGGCGTACGAGCAGTACTTC
TRBJ2-5	few	TRBV6-1	TRBD1	CASSEWSDRGETQYF	TGTGCCAGCAGTGAATGGTCCGACAGGGGAGAGACCCAGTACTTC
TRBJ2-2	-	TRBV7-7	TRBD2	CASSLTSGRAMFTGELFF	TGTGCCAGCAGCTTAACTAGCGGGAGGGCCATGTTTACCGGGGAGCTGTTTTTT
TRBJ2-5	-	TRBV6-1	TRBD2	CASNLLAGSETQYF	TGTGCCAGCAACCTACTAGCGGGGTCAGAGACCCAGTACTTC
TRBJ2-7	-	TRBV5-8	TRBD1	CASSSPGQGREGQYF	TGTGCCAGCAGCTCCCCCGGACAGGGGAGAGAGGGGCAGTACTTC